This TCR beta chain came from a study of blood T cell repertoires in COVID-19 (TCRdb year 2020). Regarding the research as a whole: Samples from collaborators originated in the United States, Italy and Spain and spanned both the acute and convalescent phases of COVID-19. The repertoires were released in a freely available public database intended as a resource for research on the immune response to SARS-CoV-2. Where HLA class I and class II types were available, the types were taken from metadata supplied by the sample provider, not from assay-based typing. Nearly every sample came with metadata listing a de-identified subject ID, COVID-19 status, age in years and sex. The dataset comprised deeply sampled blood TCRbeta repertoires from subjects exposed to, actively infected with, or recovered from COVID-19. Samples were obtained from the ongoing ImmuneRACE study (first 160 participants) and from 1,254 subjects provided by 6 global collaborators. The prospective study material was composed of cDNA or gDNA derived from T cells, B-cell-depleted T cells, or PBMCs.

Whole blood was collected in K2EDTA tubes by collaborating institutions according to the institutions' own protocols. For TCRbeta analysis, collaborators shipped samples in one of three forms: frozen whole blood, isolated PBMCs, or DNA extracted from either of those sample types. V trim: 7 bases; J trim: 4 bases; unmatched bases: 5. The CDR3 runs 13 amino acids, cysteine and phenylalanine included. The CDR3 DNA has 39 bases and is translated from base 1. Regarding this clone: Its antigen remains undetermined. There are no base qualities to consult, and no much larger clone falls within one base.

The immunoSEQ Assay, a bias-controlled multiplex PCR, was used to amplify TCRbeta CDR3 regions from genomic DNA. The paper's processing steps were these. Nucleated cell counts per sample were estimated from amplification of reference gene primers within the assay. To quantify the absolute abundance of each unique TCRbeta CDR3 rearrangement, sequence reads were collapsed and filtered. For each sample, productive Simpson clonality was calculated as the square root of Simpson's diversity index over productive rearrangements. In its TCRdb copy, this immuneACCESS table keeps in-frame sequences only and misses some clones. Where compared with another copy, unresolved V genes explain less than half of these, and the others have no known cause. The DNA gave D and trimming, while V, J and clone size come from that table. The sample table holds tens of thousands of clones, of which almost 90% were seen once. The ten biggest clones cover roughly 1.5% of the sample.

General study outcomes and caveats: Clinical and demographic metadata were provided uncurated, with the amount varying by source and participant.

The TCR was taken from a human donor with active COVID-19. The donor label of this sample is uncertain. The rearrangement combines TRBV12-3 or TRBV12-4 with TRBJ1-1, and 8 junction bases match TRBD1. The sample comprised peripheral blood. The CDR3 loop reads CASKGQGGTEAFF. The sequenced DNA is TGTGCCAGCAAAGGACAGGGCGGCACTGAAGCTTTCTTT.